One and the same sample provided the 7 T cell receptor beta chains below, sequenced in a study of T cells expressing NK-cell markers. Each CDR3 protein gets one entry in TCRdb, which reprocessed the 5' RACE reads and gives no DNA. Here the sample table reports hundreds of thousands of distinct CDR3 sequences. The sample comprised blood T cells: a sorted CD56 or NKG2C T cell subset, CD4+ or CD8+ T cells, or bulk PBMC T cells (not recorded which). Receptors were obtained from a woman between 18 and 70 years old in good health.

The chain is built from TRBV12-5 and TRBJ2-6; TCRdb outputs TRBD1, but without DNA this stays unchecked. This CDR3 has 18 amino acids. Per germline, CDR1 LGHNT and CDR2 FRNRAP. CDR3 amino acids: CASGLWQGTTTGANVLTF.

The CDR3 region is CSVPGPGETQYF. The chain has TRBV29-1 and TRBJ2-5; TCRdb proposes TRBD1, but this gene call is untestable without DNA. Germline V lookup: CDR1 SQVTM, CDR2 ANQGSEA. The CDR3 length is 12 residues.

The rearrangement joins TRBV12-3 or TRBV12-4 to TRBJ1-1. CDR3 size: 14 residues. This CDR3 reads CASSLPGLNTEAFF.

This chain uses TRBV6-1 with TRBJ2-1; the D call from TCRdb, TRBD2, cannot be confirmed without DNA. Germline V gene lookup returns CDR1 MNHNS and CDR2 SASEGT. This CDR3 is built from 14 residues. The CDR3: CASSRTSGGNEQFF.

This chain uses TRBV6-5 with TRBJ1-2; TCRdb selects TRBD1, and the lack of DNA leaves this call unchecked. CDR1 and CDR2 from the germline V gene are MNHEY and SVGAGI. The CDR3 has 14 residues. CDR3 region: CASSYSRAHNGYTF.

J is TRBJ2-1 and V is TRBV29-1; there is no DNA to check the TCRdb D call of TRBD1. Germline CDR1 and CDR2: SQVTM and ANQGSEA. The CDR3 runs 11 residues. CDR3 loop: CSVGQGNEQFF.

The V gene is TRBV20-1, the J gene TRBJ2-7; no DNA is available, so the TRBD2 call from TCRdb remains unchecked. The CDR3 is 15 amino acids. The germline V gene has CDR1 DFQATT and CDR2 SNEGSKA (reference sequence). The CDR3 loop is CSAPGRLAGGGEQYF.